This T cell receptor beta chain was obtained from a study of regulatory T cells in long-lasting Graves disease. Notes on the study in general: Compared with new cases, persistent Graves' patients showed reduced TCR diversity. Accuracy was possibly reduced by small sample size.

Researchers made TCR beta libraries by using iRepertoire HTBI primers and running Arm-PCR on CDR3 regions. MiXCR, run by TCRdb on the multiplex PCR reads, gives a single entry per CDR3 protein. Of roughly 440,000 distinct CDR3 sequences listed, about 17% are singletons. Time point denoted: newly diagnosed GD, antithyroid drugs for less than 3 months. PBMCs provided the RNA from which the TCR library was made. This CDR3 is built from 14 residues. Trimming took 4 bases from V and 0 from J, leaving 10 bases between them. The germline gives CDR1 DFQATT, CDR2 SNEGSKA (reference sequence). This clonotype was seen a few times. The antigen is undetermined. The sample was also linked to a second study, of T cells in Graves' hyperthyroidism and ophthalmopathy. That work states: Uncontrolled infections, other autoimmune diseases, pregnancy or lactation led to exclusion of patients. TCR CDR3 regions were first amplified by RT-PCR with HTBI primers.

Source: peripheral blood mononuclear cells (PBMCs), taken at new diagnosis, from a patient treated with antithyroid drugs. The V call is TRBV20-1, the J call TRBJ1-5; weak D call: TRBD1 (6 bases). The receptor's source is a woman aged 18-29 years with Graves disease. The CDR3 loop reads CSATTGHSNQPQHF. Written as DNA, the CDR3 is TGCAGTGCTACCACAGGGCATAGCAATCAGCCCCAGCATTTT.